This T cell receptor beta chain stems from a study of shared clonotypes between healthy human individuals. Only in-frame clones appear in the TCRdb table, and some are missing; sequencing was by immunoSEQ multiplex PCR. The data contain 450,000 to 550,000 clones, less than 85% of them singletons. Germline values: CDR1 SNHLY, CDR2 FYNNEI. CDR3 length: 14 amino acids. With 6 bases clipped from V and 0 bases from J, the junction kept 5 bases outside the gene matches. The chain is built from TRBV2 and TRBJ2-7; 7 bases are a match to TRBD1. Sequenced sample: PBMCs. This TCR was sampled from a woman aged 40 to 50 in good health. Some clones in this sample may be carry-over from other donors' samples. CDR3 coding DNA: TGTGCCAGCAGATTGACAGGGAGCTCCTACGAGCAGTACTTC. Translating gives CASRLTGSSYEQYF.